The present TCR beta chain was sequenced within a study of T-cell memory formation after mild COVID-19. This clonotype occurred many times. What it binds is not known. The TCR alpha and TCR beta cDNA libraries, bearing sample barcodes and UMIs, were generated by 5'RACE using constant-segment primers. Using its own MiXCR run on the 5' RACE reads, TCRdb lists one record per CDR3 protein. The data contain about 560,000 distinct CDR3 sequences, approximately 15% of them singletons. V lost 4 bases and J lost 2; bases outside the gene matches: 5. CDR1 and CDR2 from the germline V gene are KGHSH and LQKENI. CDR3 size: 15 residues. Whole-study results and caveats: Several responding clones turned up in pre-infection memory, indicating that cross-reactive memory may have taken part. Day 15 to 85 contracting clones showed balanced CD4/CD8; later expanders leaned CD4+. CM and EM subsets held most contracting CD4+ clones; EMRA held CD8+ ones.

The V and J genes are TRBV18 and TRBJ1-5; 7 bases are shared with TRBD1. The clonotype comes from an adult woman who had mild COVID-19 (a few samples of this study predate the infection). Cell type and time point are not known. The specimen was PBMCs or a T cell subset sorted from them (not recorded which). CDR3 loop: CASSQTGLGNQPQHF. CDR3 coding DNA: TGTGCCAGCTCACAGACAGGGCTCGGCAATCAGCCCCAGCATTTT.